The source of this T cell receptor beta chain is a study of T cell clones after liver transplantation. Study as a whole: A pre-transplant mixed lymphocyte reaction with TCRbeta sequencing defined graft-donor-reactive clones followed in post-transplant blood. Standard immunosuppression, with no induction, continued until 12-24 months after transplant. At least one year of complete immunosuppression withdrawal without enzymes over twice normal defined tolerance.

This table comes from immunoSEQ multiplex PCR, and its TCRdb copy is limited to in-frame clones, with some not included. There are fewer than 85,000 clones in the sample; about 80% occur only once, and 0.79% lies in the top ten. CDR3 size: 14 residues. V lost 0 bases to trimming and J lost 0 bases, with 3 bases between them. The germline CDR1 and CDR2 sequences are LNHDA and SQIVND (reference sequence). Sequencing used CD4+ T cells from blood, obtained 12 months after liver transplant. This clonotype was obtained from a human patient who received a liver transplant. Some T cells may be provided by the graft donor. V usage is TRBV19 and J usage is TRBJ1-3; D ambiguous. CDR3 in amino acids: CASSIDISGNTIYF. CDR3 bases: TGTGCCAGTAGTATAGACATCTCTGGAAACACCATATATTTT.